These 27 T cell receptor beta chains were sequenced from one sample in a study of blood T cells in healthy people across ages. Then a second PCR, running about 6 to 11 cycles, was carried out with a sample-barcoded 5' primer and a J-beta primer mix. Via MiXCR, TCRdb re-called the 5' RACE reads, giving one row per CDR3 protein. Here the sample spans approximately 1,000,000 distinct CDR3 sequences, under 55% being singletons. Sequenced input: blood. Receptors were obtained from a woman in her fifties or sixties in good health.

A few counts support this clonotype. This chain connects TRBV27 to TRBJ2-7, with TRBD1 identical over 8 bases. Trimming at V came to 2 bases and at J to 4 bases, leaving 4 bases not matched to a gene. Germline V gene lookup returns CDR1 MNHEY and CDR2 SMNVEV (reference sequence). CDR3 length: 14 amino acids. For the CDR3, the DNA is TGTGCCAGCAGTTTAGGGGACAGGCTTTACGAGCAGTACTTC. Protein: CASSLGDRLYEQYF.

V and J are TRBV27 and TRBJ1-5; D ambiguous. Germline V gives CDR1 MNHEY, CDR2 SMNVEV (reference sequence). The CDR3 runs to 15 residues. Trimming removed 5 bases at V and 0 bases at J, with 11 bases between. CDR3 nucleotide sequence: TGTGCCAGCAGTACCTGGCGGGGTAGCAATCAGCCCCAGCATTTT. It yields the protein CASSTWRGSNQPQHF.

This clonotype was seen a few times. The rearrangement joins TRBV10-3 to TRBJ2-7, with 8 bases fitting TRBD2. The CDR3 totals 15 residues. Germline V gives CDR1 ENHRY, CDR2 SYGVKD. Trimming took 4 bases from V and 2 from J; bases not matched to a gene: 7. CDR3 sequence (DNA): TGTGCCATCAGTGCAAGCGGGAGATCGCCCTACGAGCAGTACTTC. Translation: CAISASGRSPYEQYF.

The chain uses TRBV12-3 or TRBV12-4 and TRBJ2-5; 10 positions agree with TRBD1. After removal of 4 bases from V and 3 bases from J, the junction contained 2 bases not matched to a gene. The CDR3 runs to 14 residues. CDR3: CASSWGQGKETQYF. In DNA form, the CDR3 reads TGTGCCAGCAGTTGGGGACAGGGGAAAGAGACCCAGTACTTC.

V usage is TRBV29-1 and J usage is TRBJ1-1; the match to TRBD1 covers 9 bases. V shed 3 bases, J shed 1 base, and the junction held 0 bases outside the gene matches. CDR1 is SQVTM, CDR2 ANQGSEA, per germline. CDR3 length equals 13 residues. CDR3 DNA sequence: TGCAGCGTTGAGGACAGGGGGAACACTGAAGCTTTCTTT. Protein sequence: CSVEDRGNTEAFF.

The rearrangement joins TRBV7-9 to TRBJ2-7; possibly TRBD2 for D (6 bases). Germline lookup yields CDR1 SEHNR and CDR2 FQNEAQ (reference sequence). Trimming removed 4 bases from V and 4 bases from J, with 20 bases in between. This CDR3 is 16 amino acids long. The DNA for the CDR3 is TGTGCCAGCAGCTCCCCCGGCGGGGCGGGTGTTTACGAGCAGTACTTC. Its protein is CASSSPGGAGVYEQYF. The full variable domain, rest sourced from reference TRBV7-9 and TRBJ2-7, is DTGVSQNPRHKITKRGQNVTFRCDPISEHNRLYWYRQTLGQGPEFLTYFQNEAQLEKSRLLSDRFSAERPKGSFSTLEIQRTEQGDSAMYLCASSSPGGAGVYEQYFGPGTRLTVT.

The chain uses TRBV7-2 and TRBJ2-1; 12 bases agree with TRBD2. The length of the CDR3 is 16 residues. The ends lost 5 bases at V and 4 bases at J; junction bases unmatched: 6. The V gene's germline CDR1 is SGHTA and CDR2 FQGNSA. The CDR3 here is CASSTGLAGNYNEQFF. As DNA, the CDR3 is TGTGCCAGCAGCACCGGACTAGCGGGGAATTACAATGAGCAGTTCTTC.

This clonotype was seen many times. The rearrangement joins TRBV10-3 to TRBJ2-7, with 7 bases that match TRBD1. CDR1 and CDR2 (germline): ENHRY, SYGVKD. This CDR3 region has 15 residues. V lost 0 bases and J lost 4; bases outside the gene matches: 6. The chain's CDR3 is CAISESGQGEYEQYF. In DNA, the CDR3 is TGTGCCATCAGTGAGTCGGGTCAGGGGGAGTACGAGCAGTACTTC.

This clonotype was seen once. The chain combines TRBV3-1 with TRBJ2-1; D perhaps matches TRBD2 (5 bases). V was clipped by 4 bases and J by 2 bases, with 12 bases between them. CDR1 and CDR2 from the germline V gene are LGHDT and YNNKEL (reference sequence). CDR3 length: 15 amino acids. The CDR3 loop is CASSRTVEAYNEQFF. DNA for the CDR3: TGTGCCAGCAGCCGAACGGTGGAGGCCTACAATGAGCAGTTCTTC.

This clonotype was seen more than once but under ten times. The gene calls are TRBV5-6 and TRBJ2-5; D is unclear. Trimming pared 1 base from V and 2 bases from J, leaving 9 bases between. Looked up from germline, CDR1 is SGHDT and CDR2 is YYEEEE. The CDR3 has 14 residues. DNA for the CDR3: TGTGCCAGCAGCTTGCCCGGCAGACAAGAGACCCAGTACTTC. Amino acid sequence: CASSLPGRQETQYF.

This clonotype was counted only a few times. V usage is TRBV5-6 and J usage is TRBJ1-4, with 11 bases fitting TRBD1. The CDR3 consists of 16 residues. J gave up 7 bases and V 4 bases, and 9 bases lay outside the gene matches. Germline V gene data show CDR1 as SGHDT and CDR2 as YYEEEE. CDR3 in amino acids: CASSPPRGTGGEKLFF. DNA for the CDR3: TGTGCCAGCAGCCCTCCACGCGGGACAGGGGGTGAAAAACTGTTTTTT.

This clonotype came up a few times. The chain couples TRBV12-3 or TRBV12-4 to TRBJ2-4, with 7 bases lining up with TRBD1. The length of the CDR3 is 15 residues. Trimming took 5 bases from V and 0 from J; bases not matched to a gene: 4. The DNA for the CDR3 is TGTGCCAGCAGTCACAGGGGTCTAGCCAAAAACATTCAGTACTTC. Translated: CASSHRGLAKNIQYF.

This clonotype appeared a few times. The chain links TRBV6-5 to TRBJ2-1; 10 nucleotides agree with TRBD2. Germline V gene lookup returns CDR1 MNHEY and CDR2 SVGAGI. After removal of 6 bases from V and 6 bases from J, the junction contained 8 bases not matched to a gene. The CDR3 has 15 residues. Here the CDR3 reads CASSTLAGRLNEQFF. CDR3 nucleotides: TGTGCCAGCAGCACACTAGCGGGGCGCCTCAATGAGCAGTTCTTC.

V usage is TRBV20-1 and J usage is TRBJ1-4; 8 bases are a match to TRBD1. The length of the CDR3 is 15 residues. With 3 bases clipped from V and 7 bases from J, the junction kept 10 bases outside the gene matches. Per germline, CDR1 DFQATT and CDR2 SNEGSKA (reference sequence). CDR3 sequence: CSASGPSGGGEKLFF. CDR3 nucleotides: TGCAGTGCTAGTGGACCTTCAGGGGGCGGTGAAAAACTGTTTTTT.

The chain carries TRBV20-1 and TRBJ2-3; 10 bases map to TRBD2. The CDR3 is 15 residues long. Germline CDR1 and CDR2: DFQATT and SNEGSKA (reference sequence). V lost 0 bases, J lost 12 bases, and 12 bases stayed unmatched. CDR3 amino acids: CSARDLAGALAFQYF. The CDR3 DNA is TGCAGTGCTAGAGATCTAGCGGGGGCCCTAGCATTTCAGTATTTT.

The rearrangement uses TRBV20-1 and TRBJ2-3; 7 positions match TRBD1. The ends lost 3 bases at V and 4 bases at J; junction bases unmatched: 7. Per germline, CDR1 DFQATT and CDR2 SNEGSKA (reference sequence). The CDR3 totals 14 residues. The CDR3 sequence is CSASIGGEADTQYF. The DNA for the CDR3 is TGCAGTGCTAGTATAGGGGGCGAAGCAGATACGCAGTATTTT.

This sequence joins TRBV20-1 and TRBJ2-3; a weak D match, TRBD2 (5 bases). The germline gives CDR1 DFQATT, CDR2 SNEGSKA (reference sequence). The CDR3 runs to 13 residues. V was trimmed by 3 bases and J by 2 bases, leaving 9 bases between them. CDR3 sequence reads: CSARDSITDTQYF. CDR3 in DNA: TGCAGTGCTAGGGACTCTATCACAGATACGCAGTATTTT.

This clonotype was counted only a few times. The chain links TRBV29-1 to TRBJ2-5; a possible D gene is TRBD1 (5 bases). The CDR3 sequence is 13 residues long. V lost 7 bases and J 1 base, leaving 13 bases between the germline ends. The germline CDR1 and CDR2 sequences are SQVTM and ANQGSEA. For the CDR3, the DNA is TGCAGCGGTCAAAGGGGTCGCCAAGAGACCCAGTACTTC. Translated: CSGQRGRQETQYF.

This clonotype has ten or more counts. As DNA, the CDR3 is TGTGCCAGCAGTTTATTCCGGGGGAACGACGAGCAGTACTTC. Translation gives CASSLFRGNDEQYF. The genes are TRBV27 and TRBJ2-7; perhaps TRBD2 as D (6 bases). This CDR3 comprises 14 residues. Deletions cut 1 base from V and 5 bases from J, with 12 bases between. Germline CDR1 is MNHEY and CDR2 is SMNVEV (reference sequence).

J is TRBJ2-7 and V is TRBV20-1, with a possible D match to TRBD2 (5 bases). The CDR3 extends over 14 amino acids. The ends were cut back, 3 bases at V and 5 bases at J, with 17 bases in the middle. Germline V gene lookup returns CDR1 DFQATT and CDR2 SNEGSKA (reference sequence). The CDR3 sequence is CSASPGLARNEQYF. The CDR3 nucleotides are TGCAGTGCTAGCCCCGGACTGGCCCGGAACGAGCAGTACTTC.

Regarding this clonotype: Given a much more abundant clone one base away, this may be a read error. The chain is built from TRBV24-1 and TRBJ2-1; D uncertain. Germline V lookup: CDR1 KGHDR, CDR2 SFDVKD. The CDR3 has 14 amino acids. CDR3 in amino acids: CATSDLTENNDQFF. In nucleotides, the CDR3 is TGTGCCACCAGTGATTTAACCGAGAACAATGACCAGTTCTTC.

The genes are TRBV7-7 and TRBJ2-5; D call uncertain. CDR1 is SSHAT, CDR2 FNYEAQ, per germline (reference sequence). V lost 1 base and J 4 bases, leaving 10 bases between the germline ends. This CDR3 has 14 amino acids. The CDR3 is CASSLVGFTETQYF. CDR3 bases: TGTGCCAGCAGCTTAGTCGGTTTTACAGAGACCCAGTACTTC.

The rearrangement joins TRBV6-5 to TRBJ2-1; the match to TRBD2 covers 10 bases. The CDR3 runs to 15 residues. From germline, CDR1 is MNHEY and CDR2 SVGAGI. The J segment lost 5 bases and the V segment lost 2 bases, leaving 3 bases of the junction unmatched. CDR3 sequence (DNA): TGTGCCAGCAGTTACGAACTAGCGGGGCACAATGAGCAGTTCTTC. Translating gives CASSYELAGHNEQFF.

The chain has TRBV24-1 and TRBJ2-7; TRBD1 matches 8 bases. Trimming at V came to 4 bases and at J to 7 bases, leaving 8 bases not matched to a gene. CDR1 is KGHDR, CDR2 SFDVKD, per germline. This CDR3 comprises 14 residues. Here the CDR3 reads CATSDRTGRNEQYF. For the CDR3, the DNA is TGTGCCACCAGTGACAGGACAGGGCGAAATGAGCAGTACTTC.

The V gene is TRBV11-2, the J gene TRBJ2-1; unclear D gene. Looked up from germline, CDR1 is SGHAT and CDR2 is FQNNGV. V was pared by 5 bases and J by 5 bases, with 4 bases between. This CDR3 is built from 11 residues. CDR3 protein: CASSDDNEQFF. The CDR3 DNA sequence: TGTGCCAGCAGCGATGACAATGAGCAGTTCTTC.

In its sample, this clonotype was seen many times. V gene TRBV20-1 combines with J gene TRBJ2-5; a possible D gene is TRBD2 (6 bases). The CDR3 loop spans 15 amino acids. V was shortened by 6 bases and J by 2 bases, with 19 bases between the two germline ends. Germline CDR1 is DFQATT and CDR2 is SNEGSKA (reference sequence). CDR3 nucleotide sequence: TGCAGTGCCCCCCTCTTGCCCGGGAGTCAAGAGACCCAGTACTTC. It codes for CSAPLLPGSQETQYF.

This clonotype came up a few times. The chain combines TRBV27 with TRBJ2-7; 8 bases match TRBD2. CDR1 is MNHEY, CDR2 SMNVEV, per germline (reference sequence). This CDR3 is built from 14 residues. V shed 4 bases, J shed 3 bases, and the junction held 5 bases outside the gene matches. CDR3 sequence reads: CASSWSGSVYEQYF. For the CDR3, the DNA is TGTGCCAGCAGTTGGAGCGGGAGTGTCTACGAGCAGTACTTC.